This T cell receptor (beta chain) emerged from a study of cytomegalovirus exposure and HLA in healthy donors. Findings and limits, study-wide: The tendency of first-cohort TCR clusters to co-occur in the 120 validation repertoires was identified by a subsequent analysis.

The donors were part of the validation cohort, which consisted of roughly 120 subjects and was separate from the first cohort of 670 or so subjects. The assay was immunoSEQ multiplex PCR, and TCRdb's table has in-frame clones only and misses some. This sample yields over 150,000 clones, of which less than 85% are seen a single time; more than 15% belongs to the top ten. The V and J ends lost 2 bases and 3 bases respectively, with 7 bases between them. Germline V gene sequence: CDR1 MNHEY, CDR2 SMNVEV (reference sequence). The CDR3 is made up of 13 amino acids. With regard to this clone: What it binds is not known.

The V call is TRBV27, the J call TRBJ1-2; a weak D match, TRBD1 (5 bases). The sequence was obtained from a man aged 18 to 29 in good health and CMV-seropositive. What was sequenced was PBMCs. CDR3 bases: TGTGCCAGCAGTTTACGGGGGTACTATGGCTACACCTTC. Translated, it gives CASSLRGYYGYTF.